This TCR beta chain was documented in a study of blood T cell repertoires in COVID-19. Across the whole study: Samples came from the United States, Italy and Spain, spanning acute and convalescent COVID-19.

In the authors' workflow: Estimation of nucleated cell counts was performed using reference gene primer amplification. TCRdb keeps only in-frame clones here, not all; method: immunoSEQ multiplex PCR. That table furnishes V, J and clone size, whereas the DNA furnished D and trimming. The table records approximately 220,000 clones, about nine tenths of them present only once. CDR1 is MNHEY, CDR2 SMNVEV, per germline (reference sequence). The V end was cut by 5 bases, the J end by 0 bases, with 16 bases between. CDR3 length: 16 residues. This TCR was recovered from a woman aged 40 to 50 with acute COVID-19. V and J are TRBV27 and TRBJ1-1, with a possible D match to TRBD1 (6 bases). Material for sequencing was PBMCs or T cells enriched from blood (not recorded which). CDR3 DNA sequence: TGTGCCAGCAGTGCATCCAGGGGAGAAATGAACACTGAAGCTTTCTTT. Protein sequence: CASSASRGEMNTEAFF.